The 4 T cell receptor beta chains listed next were all sequenced from one sample in a study of identical twins. Each CDR3 protein is one row after TCRdb ran MiXCR on the 5' RACE reads. The sample shows fewer than 500,000 distinct CDR3 sequences, 13% to 15% of them seen only once. These records were also assigned to another study, of yellow fever vaccine responses in identical twins.

Sequencing used CD4+ T cells sorted from blood. The receptor set was obtained from a woman aged 18-30 years in good health.

There are a few counts of this clonotype. The rearrangement links TRBV28 to TRBJ2-6, with 9 bases lining up with TRBD1. There are 21 residues in the CDR3. The V gene end was trimmed by 2 bases and the J gene end by 4 bases; junction bases not matched to a gene: 18. Germline V lookup: CDR1 MDHEN, CDR2 SYDVKM. CDR3 sequence reads: CASSLTAGVYGQGTGANVLTF. The CDR3 nucleotides read TGTGCCAGCAGTTTAACCGCGGGAGTCTATGGACAGGGGACCGGGGCCAACGTCCTGACTTTC. The full variable domain, in which reference TRBV28 and TRBJ2-6 provide the parts outside the CDR3, is DVKVTQSSRYLVKRTGEKVFLECVQDMDHENMFWYRQDPGLGLRLIYFSYDVKMKEKGDIPEGYSVSREKKERFSLILESASTNQTSMYLCASSLTAGVYGQGTGANVLTFGAGSRLTVL.

This clonotype was detected ten times or more. The DNA of the CDR3 is TGTGCCAGCAGCTTAGGAACGGGGAACTACAATGAGCAGTTCTTC. As protein: CASSLGTGNYNEQFF. The gene calls are TRBV11-1 and TRBJ2-1; tentative D call: TRBD2 (5 bases). Deletions cut 1 base from V and 3 bases from J, with 10 bases between. Looked up from germline, CDR1 is SGHAT and CDR2 is FQDESV (reference sequence). There are 15 residues in the CDR3.

This clonotype was seen only a few times. The rearrangement joins TRBV11-1 to TRBJ2-5; D ambiguous. V was cut by 3 bases and J by 4 bases, with 9 bases left in between. The CDR3 consists of 13 residues. Germline V gives CDR1 SGHAT, CDR2 FQDESV (reference sequence). CDR3 sequence reads: CASSFSRRETQYF. The CDR3 bases are TGTGCCAGCAGCTTCTCCAGGCGAGAGACCCAGTACTTC.

This clonotype was seen a handful of times. The chain employs TRBV5-6 and TRBJ2-5; the D gene is possibly TRBD2 (5 bases). The V gene's germline CDR1 is SGHDT and CDR2 YYEEEE. V was trimmed by 7 bases and J by 1 base, leaving 11 bases between them. The CDR3 is 13 residues long. The DNA for the CDR3 is TGTGCCAGCGAGGCGGGCCTCCAAGAGACCCAGTACTTC. Its protein product is CASEAGLQETQYF.